This T cell receptor (beta chain) was retrieved from a study of CD4+ T cells in melanoma. About this clone: Its specificity is unknown. A read error may produce the germline difference seen at one junction end.

The CDR3 has 13 amino acids. Germline assignment: CDR1 SGHVT and CDR2 SQSDAQ. Overall study results and limits: Neoantigen-specific CD4+ T cells in melanoma reportedly had diverse differentiation states. CD8+ T cell, macrophage and B cell function reportedly correlated with neoantigen-specific CD4+ T cells.

Sequencing was performed with immunoSEQ multiplex PCR; in TCRdb, only in-frame clones are kept and a portion is missing. The sample lists over 130,000 clones, roughly 91% occurring once. V gene TRBV7-4 combines with J gene TRBJ1-6, with unresolved D. The TCR originated in a human donor with melanoma. CDR3 DNA: TGTGCCAGCACCTTAGGTCGACTTTGGCTCCTCCACTTT. Amino acid sequence: CASTLGRLWLLHF.